These 3 T cell receptor beta chains share one sample of origin, sequenced in a study of blood T cell repertoires in COVID-19. Here immunoSEQ multiplex PCR was the method, and the copy in TCRdb shows in-frame clones only, minus some. The sample holds over 250,000 clones, approximately 91% seen once. Sequencing input: PBMCs or T cells enriched from blood (not recorded which). The origin of the receptors is a young woman who had recovered from COVID-19.

V and J are TRBV30 and TRBJ1-2; D gene uncertain. Germline V gene lookup returns CDR1 GTSNPN and CDR2 SVGIG (reference sequence). V shed 5 bases and J shed 4 bases, with 14 bases lying between them. This CDR3 comprises 13 residues. The CDR3 sequence is CAWLPGRFYGYTF. The DNA of the CDR3 is TGTGCCTGGCTCCCAGGCAGATTCTATGGCTACACCTTC.

The chain combines TRBV29-1 with TRBJ1-4; D might be TRBD1 (5 bases). V lost 3 bases, J lost 3 bases, and 14 bases lay in between. CDR3 length equals 15 residues. The germline CDR1 and CDR2 sequences are SQVTM and ANQGSEA. The CDR3 here is CSVEGPGVANEKLFF. CDR3 DNA: TGCAGCGTTGAGGGGCCAGGAGTTGCTAATGAAAAACTGTTTTTT.

This clone was detected once. This chain links TRBV19 with TRBJ1-2; D perhaps matches TRBD1 (5 bases). Trimming removed 7 bases from V and 4 bases from J, with 28 bases in between. The CDR3 is 18 residues long. The V gene's germline CDR1 is LNHDA and CDR2 SQIVND (reference sequence). CDR3 protein: CASTEDGTASRRGYGYTF. CDR3 DNA sequence: TGTGCCAGTACCGAGGACGGGACCGCTTCCAGGAGGGGCTATGGCTACACCTTC. The full variable domain, its missing parts supplied by reference TRBV19 and TRBJ1-2, is DGGITQSPKYLFRKEGQNVTLSCEQNLNHDAMYWYRQDPGQGLRLIYYSQIVNDFQKGDIAEGYSVSREKKESFPLTVTSAQKNPTAFYLCASTEDGTASRRGYGYTFGSGTRLTVV.